One sample yielded the 27 T cell receptor beta chains listed below, sequenced in a study of long-term antiretroviral therapy in people with HIV. Researchers ran immunoSEQ v3.0 at survey level. Sequencing was performed with immunoSEQ multiplex PCR; in TCRdb, only in-frame clones are kept and a portion is missing. This sample has under 30,000 clones, with about 96% found just once. The material sequenced was unsorted PBMCs, taken more than 6 years after starting antiretroviral therapy. The receptors stem from a man aged 25 to 40 with HIV.

The chain couples TRBV7-2 to TRBJ2-1, with 7 bases identical to TRBD2. J gave up 3 bases and V 5 bases, and 7 bases lay outside the gene matches. The CDR3 has 15 residues. CDR1 and CDR2 from the germline V gene are SGHTA and FQGNSA. The CDR3 DNA reads TGTGCCAGCAGCCCGAGGGACTACCTCTACAATGAGCAGTTCTTC. It specifies CASSPRDYLYNEQFF. Based on the CDR3 plus reference TRBV7-2 and TRBJ2-1, the full variable domain is GAGVSQSPSNKVTEKGKDVELRCDPISGHTALYWYRQSLGQGLEFLIYFQGNSAPDKSGLPSDRFSAERTGGSVSTLTIQRTQQEDSAVYLCASSPRDYLYNEQFFGPGTRLTVL.

The rearrangement joins TRBV6-5 to TRBJ1-1; 10 bases align to TRBD1. The CDR3 has 15 amino acids. In germline, CDR1 is MNHEY, CDR2 SVGAGI. The ends lost 6 bases at V and 1 base at J; junction bases unmatched: 5. The CDR3 DNA reads as TGTGCCAGCAGGGGACAGGGGTCGGGGAACACTGAAGCTTTCTTT. This translates into CASRGQGSGNTEAFF.

This rearrangement joins TRBV4-1 to TRBJ2-5; 15 positions match TRBD2. The CDR3 loop spans 17 amino acids. V was pared by 4 bases and J by 2 bases, with 5 bases of the junction left unmatched. CDR1 and CDR2 from the germline V gene are MGHRA and YSYEKL. CDR3 region: CASSLTGLAGGQETQYF. CDR3 in DNA: TGCGCCAGCAGCCTCACGGGACTAGCGGGGGGTCAAGAGACCCAGTACTTC.

The chain joins TRBV5-4 to TRBJ2-1, with 12 bases fitting TRBD2. Germline CDR1 reads SGHNT; CDR2 reads YYREEE (reference sequence). V shed 4 bases, J shed 5 bases, and the junction held 4 bases outside the gene matches. This CDR3 has 15 amino acids. The CDR3 protein is CASSPTSGGDNEQFF. CDR3 sequence (DNA): TGTGCCAGCAGCCCGACTAGCGGGGGTGACAATGAGCAGTTCTTC.

V gene TRBV28 combines with J gene TRBJ1-2, with 7 positions matching TRBD1. The CDR3 runs 15 residues. V gave up 7 bases and J gave up 4 bases; unmatched junction bases: 12. CDR1 is MDHEN and CDR2 is SYDVKM in the germline V gene. The CDR3, as DNA: TGTGCCAGCATCTATTCGGGAGCAGGGGGCTATGGCTACACCTTC. Amino acids: CASIYSGAGGYGYTF.

V gene TRBV18 combines with J gene TRBJ2-1; 9 bases fit TRBD1. The trim removed 4 bases at V and 10 bases at J, leaving 8 bases unmatched. The CDR3 covers 14 residues. Germline CDR1 reads KGHSH; CDR2 reads LQKENI. The CDR3 reads CASSQRDREYEQFF. The CDR3 region has the DNA TGTGCCAGCTCACAGAGGGACAGGGAGTACGAGCAGTTCTTC.

This rearrangement joins TRBV5-1 to TRBJ2-2, with 8 bases matching TRBD1. Germline CDR1 reads SGHRS; CDR2 reads YFSETQ. CDR3 size: 15 residues. J was trimmed by 0 bases and V by 4 bases; bases with no gene match: 2. The chain's CDR3 is CASSLDRANTGELFF. CDR3 in DNA: TGCGCCAGCAGCCTGGACAGGGCGAACACCGGGGAGCTGTTTTTT.

The genes are TRBV9 and TRBJ2-3; 8 bases agree with TRBD2. V gave up 4 bases and J gave up 6 bases; unmatched junction bases: 13. CDR3 size: 16 residues. Germline lookup yields CDR1 SGDLS and CDR2 YYNGEE. This CDR3 reads CASSRLPAGVLDTQYF. CDR3 nucleotide sequence: TGTGCCAGCAGCCGTCTCCCAGCGGGGGTCCTGGATACGCAGTATTTT.

This chain links TRBV29-1 with TRBJ2-7; D is uncertain. CDR1 and CDR2 (germline): SQVTM, ANQGSEA. The CDR3 sequence is 13 residues long. V gave up 7 bases and J gave up 2 bases, with 15 bases separating them. CDR3 nucleotide sequence: TGCAGCGGGGGAAACGGACGGACCTACGAGCAGTACTTC. The encoded protein is CSGGNGRTYEQYF.

The chain combines TRBV4-1 with TRBJ2-1, with TRBD2 matching over 15 bases. Germline CDR1 is MGHRA and CDR2 is YSYEKL. Losses at the gene ends were 5 bases for V and 7 bases for J; bases not matched to a gene: 3. The CDR3 has 15 residues. The CDR3 DNA follows: TGCGCCAGCAGCGGACTAGCGGGGGGGCGTAATGAGCAGTTCTTC. Protein product: CASSGLAGGRNEQFF.

The rearrangement uses TRBV25-1 and TRBJ2-2; 11 nucleotides line up with TRBD2. Germline V gene data show CDR1 as MGHDK and CDR2 as SYGVNS. With V trimmed by 3 bases and J by 7 bases, 7 bases remained unmatched. This CDR3 comprises 16 residues. CDR3 loop: CASSDPTSGKGGELFF. CDR3 coding DNA: TGTGCCAGCAGTGACCCGACTAGCGGGAAAGGCGGGGAGCTGTTTTTT.

V gene TRBV29-1 combines with J gene TRBJ2-5, with D perhaps being TRBD1 or TRBD2 (6 bases each). V dropped 6 bases and J dropped 5 bases, with 13 bases sitting between them. This CDR3 comprises 12 residues. In germline, CDR1 is SQVTM, CDR2 ANQGSEA. The CDR3 sequence: CSVERGVETQYF. CDR3 nucleotides: TGCAGCGTCGAAAGGGGGGTGGAGACCCAGTACTTC.

V usage is TRBV5-1 and J usage is TRBJ1-1; no clear D gene. The CDR3 is 14 amino acids. CDR1 is SGHRS and CDR2 is YFSETQ in the germline V gene. Trimming stripped 0 bases from V and 1 base from J, with 7 bases between. CDR3 region: CASSLDAGNTEAFF. The CDR3 DNA reads as TGCGCCAGCAGCTTGGACGCGGGGAACACTGAAGCTTTCTTT.

The chain is built from TRBV7-9 and TRBJ2-2; 8 bases agree with TRBD1. This CDR3 contains 19 residues. Germline lookup yields CDR1 SEHNR and CDR2 FQNEAQ (reference sequence). Trimming removed 1 base from V and 0 bases from J; junction bases left unmatched: 10. CDR3 loop: CASSLGSTGAAANTGELFF. CDR3 nucleotide sequence: TGTGCCAGCAGCTTAGGATCGACAGGGGCGGCCGCGAACACCGGGGAGCTGTTTTTT.

The chain carries TRBV15 and TRBJ2-1; 7 bases line up with TRBD2. The CDR3 is made up of 13 amino acids. CDR1 LNHNV and CDR2 YYDKDF come from the germline V gene (reference sequence). J lost 4 bases, V lost 6 bases, and 3 bases had no gene match. CDR3 loop: CATRMGLYNEQFF. In DNA form, the CDR3 reads TGTGCCACCAGAATGGGACTATACAATGAGCAGTTCTTC.

The chain couples TRBV2 to TRBJ1-1; D remains ambiguous. The length of the CDR3 is 11 residues. Germline V gene lookup returns CDR1 SNHLY and CDR2 FYNNEI. The germline V and J ends were trimmed by 8 bases and 8 bases, with 12 bases remaining between them. CDR3 amino acids: CASAYEAEAFF. The CDR3 DNA reads as TGTGCCAGCGCCTATGAAGCCGAAGCTTTCTTT.

The V and J genes are TRBV9 and TRBJ1-1; 9 bases line up with TRBD1. Germline assignment: CDR1 SGDLS and CDR2 YYNGEE. The length of the CDR3 is 13 residues. V was clipped by 3 bases and J by 7 bases; unmatched bases: 4. The CDR3: CASSGGQGIEAFF. The CDR3 nucleotides are TGTGCCAGCAGCGGAGGACAGGGGATTGAAGCTTTCTTT.

This chain joins TRBV29-1 and TRBJ2-7; D is possibly TRBD1 (6 bases). Germline V CDR1 and CDR2: SQVTM, ANQGSEA. V dropped 7 bases and J dropped 3 bases, with 16 bases sitting between them. CDR3 length: 13 residues. CDR3 sequence: CSALGTGRYEQYF. CDR3 nucleotides: TGCAGCGCTCTTGGTACAGGGCGCTACGAGCAGTACTTC.

J is TRBJ2-3 and V is TRBV21-1; TRBD2 was called by the table and not checked on the DNA. TRBV21-1 is marked as a pseudogene. The CDR3 extends over 17 amino acids. The CDR3 DNA sequence: TGTGCCAGCAGCAAAGAACCTAGCGGGAGGGTCGGAGATACGCAGTATTTT. Translated, it gives CASSKEPSGRVGDTQYF.

The chain employs TRBV2 and TRBJ1-5, with D perhaps matching TRBD1 (6 bases). Germline lookup yields CDR1 SNHLY and CDR2 FYNNEI. This CDR3 comprises 14 residues. Trimming left V 5 bases short and J 0 bases short, with 8 bases between. The CDR3 DNA reads TGTGCCAGCAGTATGGACAGTAGCAATCAGCCCCAGCATTTT. Translating gives CASSMDSSNQPQHF.

V is TRBV7-9 and J is TRBJ2-1; tentative D call: TRBD1 (5 bases). The germline V gene has CDR1 SEHNR and CDR2 FQNEAQ (reference sequence). This CDR3 has 12 amino acids. The V end lost 3 bases, the J end lost 7 bases, and 7 bases lay between the germline ends. The CDR3 nucleotides are TGTGCCAGCAGCTTCCCAGGGAATGAGCAGTTCTTC. Amino acid sequence: CASSFPGNEQFF.

V and J are TRBV2 and TRBJ1-5; a possible D gene is TRBD1 (6 bases). The germline CDR1 and CDR2 sequences are SNHLY and FYNNEI. Trimming took off 1 base at V and 0 bases at J, with 13 bases between the two ends. This CDR3 is built from 17 residues. CDR3 region: CASSEVRTVYSNQPQHF. The CDR3 DNA follows: TGTGCCAGCAGTGAAGTGAGGACAGTGTATAGCAATCAGCCCCAGCATTTT.

The gene calls are TRBV4-2 and TRBJ1-1; 8 bases match TRBD1. CDR3 length equals 16 residues. V dropped 0 bases and J dropped 1; count of bases not matched to a gene: 4. The V gene's germline CDR1 is LGHNA and CDR2 YNFKEQ. DNA of the CDR3: TGTGCCAGCAGCCAAGAGCCCGGGACAGGGAACACTGAAGCTTTCTTT. Protein: CASSQEPGTGNTEAFF.

The chain is built from TRBV7-9 and TRBJ1-2; tentative D call: TRBD1 (6 bases). This CDR3 is 15 amino acids long. Germline V gives CDR1 SEHNR, CDR2 FQNEAQ (reference sequence). V was shortened by 6 bases and J by 2 bases, with 16 bases between the two germline ends. The CDR3 sequence: CASRPDSGGNYGYTF. CDR3 coding DNA: TGTGCCAGCAGACCGGACAGTGGAGGGAACTATGGCTACACCTTC. Combining the CDR3 with reference TRBV7-9 and TRBJ1-2 gives the whole variable domain DTGVSQNPRHKITKRGQNVTFRCDPISEHNRLYWYRQTLGQGPEFLTYFQNEAQLEKSRLLSDRFSAERPKGSFSTLEIQRTEQGDSAMYLCASRPDSGGNYGYTFGSGTRLTVV.

The chain is built from TRBV5-1 and TRBJ2-1, with 10 bases aligning to TRBD1. V shed 3 bases, J shed 7 bases, and the junction held 7 bases outside the gene matches. The germline CDR1 and CDR2 sequences are SGHRS and YFSETQ. CDR3 size: 15 residues. The CDR3 nucleotides are TGCGCCAGCAGCTCCCCCGGGACAGGGGTGAATGAGCAGTTCTTC. As protein: CASSSPGTGVNEQFF.

This clone has just a few counts. V gene TRBV30 combines with J gene TRBJ1-2, with unresolved D. V lost 1 base and J lost 2, with 11 bases in between. Germline values: CDR1 GTSNPN, CDR2 SVGIG (reference sequence). This CDR3 comprises 14 residues. The CDR3 DNA is TGTGCCTGGAGTGACGTGGTGCCCAACTATGGCTACACCTTC. It is translated as CAWSDVVPNYGYTF.

The chain links TRBV6-5 to TRBJ2-7, with TRBD2 matching over 8 bases. The CDR3 totals 13 residues. CDR1 and CDR2 (germline): MNHEY, SVGAGI. V shed 6 bases and J 2 bases; nucleotides not matched to a gene: 3. The CDR3 reads CASRERGPYEQYF. CDR3 coding DNA: TGTGCCAGCAGAGAGCGGGGGCCCTACGAGCAGTACTTC.